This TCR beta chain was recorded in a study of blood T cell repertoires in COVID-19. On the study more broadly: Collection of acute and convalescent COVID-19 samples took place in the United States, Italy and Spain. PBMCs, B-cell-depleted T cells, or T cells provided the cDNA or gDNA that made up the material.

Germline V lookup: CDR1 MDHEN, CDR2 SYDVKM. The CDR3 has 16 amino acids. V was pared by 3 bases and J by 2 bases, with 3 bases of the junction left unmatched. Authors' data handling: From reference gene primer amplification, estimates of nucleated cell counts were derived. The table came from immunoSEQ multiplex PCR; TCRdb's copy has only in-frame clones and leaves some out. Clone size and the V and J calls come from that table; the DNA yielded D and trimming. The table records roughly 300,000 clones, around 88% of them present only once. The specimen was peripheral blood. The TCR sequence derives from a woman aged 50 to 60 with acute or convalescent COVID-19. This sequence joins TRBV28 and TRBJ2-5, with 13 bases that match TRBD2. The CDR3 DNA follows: TGTGCCAGCAGTTTTCAGGGACTAGCGGGACAAGAGACCCAGTACTTC. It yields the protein CASSFQGLAGQETQYF.